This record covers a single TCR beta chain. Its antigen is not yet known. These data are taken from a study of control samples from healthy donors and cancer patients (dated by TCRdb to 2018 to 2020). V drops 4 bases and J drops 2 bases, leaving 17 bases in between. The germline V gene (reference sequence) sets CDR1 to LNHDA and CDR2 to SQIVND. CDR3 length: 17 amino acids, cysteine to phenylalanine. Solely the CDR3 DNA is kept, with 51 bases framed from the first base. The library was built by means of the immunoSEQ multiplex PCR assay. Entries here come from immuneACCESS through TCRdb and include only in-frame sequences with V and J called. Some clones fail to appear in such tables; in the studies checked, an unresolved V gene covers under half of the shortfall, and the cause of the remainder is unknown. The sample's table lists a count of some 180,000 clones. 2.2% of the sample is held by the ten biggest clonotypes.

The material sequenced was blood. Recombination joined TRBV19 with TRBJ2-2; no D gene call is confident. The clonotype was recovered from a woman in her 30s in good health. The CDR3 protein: CASSKEPEKTNTGELFF. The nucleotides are TGTGCCAGTAGTAAGGAGCCAGAAAAAACAAACACCGGGGAGCTGTTTTTT.